This TCR beta chain originates from a study of shared clonotypes between healthy human individuals. Whole-study results and caveats: It was expected that sequencing depth would affect clonotype sharing among donors. Sorted-subset sequencing was shown by rarefaction to be incomplete despite large depth.

The data were produced by immunoSEQ multiplex PCR, yet TCRdb's version contains in-frame clones alone and is incomplete. Among about 2.1 million clones listed, 93% were seen once. Regarding this clone: Its antigen is currently unknown. This sample includes further DNA sequences coding for the same CDR3.

The CDR3 sequence is 12 residues long. V was trimmed by 2 bases and J by 6 bases, leaving 8 bases between them. CDR1 is MGHDK, CDR2 SYGVNS, per germline. Only CD45RO-negative cells positively selected for CCR7 counted as naive CD8 cells, so terminally differentiated effector memory CD45RA+ cells were excluded. The rearrangement uses TRBV25-1 and TRBJ2-7; D possibly uses TRBD1 or TRBD2 (5 bases each). This receptor was obtained from a man in his late teens or twenties in good health. Some clones in this sample may be carry-over from other donors' samples. The sample taken for sequencing was naive CD8+ T cells from PBMCs. CDR3 nucleotide sequence: TGTGCCAGCAGTGAACCGGGGCTCGAGCAGTACTTC. Translated, it gives CASSEPGLEQYF.